The clone carrying this T cell receptor (beta chain) turned up a few times. Within the sample, other DNA sequences also encode this same CDR3. The PCR made use of 60 Vbeta and 13 Jbeta primers. Sequenced by immunoSEQ multiplex PCR; TCRdb stores in-frame clones only, minus some. The sample lists 90,000 or so clones; 78% were seen once. These data belong to a study of cytomegalovirus exposure and HLA in healthy donors. In germline, CDR1 is SGHRS, CDR2 YFSETQ. Losses at the gene ends were 2 bases for V and 1 base for J; bases not matched to a gene: 4. This CDR3 comprises 15 residues. Sequencing input: PBMCs. The chain combines TRBV5-1 with TRBJ2-3; 7 bases map to TRBD1. The source of this sequence is a woman in her thirties or forties in good health and CMV-seronegative. CDR3: CASSLRGLGTDTQYF. The CDR3, as DNA: TGCGCCAGCAGCTTAAGGGGGCTAGGCACAGATACGCAGTATTTT.